This T cell receptor (beta chain) was profiled in a study of blood T cell repertoires in COVID-19. The CDR3 totals 13 residues. The V gene lost 3 bases and the J gene lost 4 bases, with 12 bases spanning the gap. Germline assignment: CDR1 DFQATT and CDR2 SNEGSKA (reference sequence). Sequenced by immunoSEQ multiplex PCR; TCRdb stores in-frame clones only, minus some. The sample yields 200,000 to 300,000 clones, 70% to 90% seen once. This chain joins TRBV20-1 and TRBJ2-5; TRBD2 is a possible D gene (6 bases). Sequencing input: peripheral blood. The origin of this receptor is a woman aged 55-70 years with COVID-19, enrolled during active disease. In DNA, the CDR3 is TGCAGTGCTAGTTCAGGAGGGTTAGAGACCCAGTACTTC. Protein sequence: CSASSGGLETQYF.